This T cell receptor (beta chain) was found in a study of CD8+ T cells in alopecia areata. General study results and limits: Lesional scalp, especially alopecia totalis/universalis, showed higher clonality than normal scalp.

Following RNA extraction, reverse transcription yielded cDNA that acted as the sequencing template. Clones were sequenced by immunoSEQ multiplex PCR, and TCRdb holds only the in-frame ones, with some missing. The sample holds about 110,000 clones, around 59% seen once. Comments on this clone: The target antigen is unknown.

The CDR3 has 15 residues. V was cut by 3 bases and J by 3 bases, with 14 bases left in between. Germline CDR1 is SGDLS and CDR2 is YYNGEE. The origin of this receptor is a human donor in good health. The chain combines TRBV9 with TRBJ2-3; D is tentatively TRBD1 or TRBD2 (5 bases each). The sample comprised CD8+ T cells sorted from blood. Here the CDR3 reads CASSGEGTETDTQYF. CDR3 coding DNA: TGTGCCAGCAGCGGAGAGGGGACGGAAACAGATACGCAGTATTTT. The variable domain in full, completed from reference TRBV9 and TRBJ2-3, reads DSGVTQTPKHLITATGQRVTLRCSPRSGDLSVYWYQQSLDQGLQFLIQYYNGEERAKGNILERFSAQQFPDLHSELNLSSLELGDSALYFCASSGEGTETDTQYFGPGTRLTVL.